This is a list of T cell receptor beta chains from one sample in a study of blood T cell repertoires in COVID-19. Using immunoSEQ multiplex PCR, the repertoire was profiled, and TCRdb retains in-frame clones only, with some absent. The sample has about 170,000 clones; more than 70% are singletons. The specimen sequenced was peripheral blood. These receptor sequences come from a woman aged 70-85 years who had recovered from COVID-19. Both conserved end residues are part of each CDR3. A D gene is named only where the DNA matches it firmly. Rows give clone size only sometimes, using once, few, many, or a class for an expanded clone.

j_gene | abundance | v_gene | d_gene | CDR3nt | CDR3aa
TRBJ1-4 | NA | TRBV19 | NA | TGTGCCAGTATCCCAACAGGACAGTTCAATGAAAAACTGTTTTTT | CASIPTGQFNEKLFF
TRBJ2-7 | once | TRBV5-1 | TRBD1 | TGCGCCAGCAGCTGGGGTGGGGGACAGGGGTTCTACGAGCAGTACTTC | CASSWGGGQGFYEQYF
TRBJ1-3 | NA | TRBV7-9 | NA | TGTGCCAGCCCTCCGGGATCGGGGGGAAACACCATATATTTT | CASPPGSGGNTIYF
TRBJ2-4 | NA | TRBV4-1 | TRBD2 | TGCGCCAGCAGCCACATTAGGCGGGGGATGGCCAAAAACATTCAGTACTTC | CASSHIRRGMAKNIQYF
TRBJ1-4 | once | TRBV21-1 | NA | TGTGCCAGGCCCACAGCAACTAATGAAAAACTGTTTTTT | CARPTATNEKLFF
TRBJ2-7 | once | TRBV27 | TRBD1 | TGTGCCAGCCCACCTTCGAGGACAGGGGCCTACGAGCAGTACTTC | CASPPSRTGAYEQYF
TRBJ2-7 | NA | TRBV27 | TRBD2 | TGTGCCAGCAGCCAGGGGCCGGGTAGCGGGAGCCACGAGCAGTACTTC | CASSQGPGSGSHEQYF
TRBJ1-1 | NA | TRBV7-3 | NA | TGTGCCAGCAGCCCCCGGGGAGGGATCCCTGAAGCTTTCTTT | CASSPRGGIPEAFF
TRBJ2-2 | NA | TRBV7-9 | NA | TGTGCCAGCAGCTCTACTAAGGCAAAAAGCGGGTCTAGCACCGGGGAGCTGTTTTTT | CASSSTKAKSGSSTGELFF
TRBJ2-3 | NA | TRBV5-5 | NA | TGTGCCAGCAGCCTAGCGACTAGCACAGATACGCAGTATTTT | CASSLATSTDTQYF
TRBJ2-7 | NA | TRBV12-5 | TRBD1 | TGTGCTAGTGGTTTGGTACGGGGACAGGGGGTCCCCTACGAGCAGTACTTC | CASGLVRGQGVPYEQYF
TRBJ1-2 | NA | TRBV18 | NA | TGTGCCAGCTCACCTCCGACAAACTATGGCTACACCTTC | CASSPPTNYGYTF
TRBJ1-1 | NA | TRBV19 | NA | TGTGCCAGTAGCACACAGGGCCCCTTTTGGGCTTTCTTT | CASSTQGPFWAFF
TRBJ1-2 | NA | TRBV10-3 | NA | TGTGCCATCAGTGAGCAGGGGAACTATGGCTACACCTTC | CAISEQGNYGYTF
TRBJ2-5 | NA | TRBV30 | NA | TGTGCCTGGAGGACGGACAGCGGGGTAAGGGAGACCCAGTACTTC | CAWRTDSGVRETQYF
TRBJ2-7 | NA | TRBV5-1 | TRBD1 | TGCGCCAGCACGCCTAACAGGGGCCGGGCCTACGAGCAGTACTTC | CASTPNRGRAYEQYF
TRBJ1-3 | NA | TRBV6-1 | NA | TGTGCCAGCAGTGAAGCGACAAGACCCTCTGGAAACACCATATATTTT | CASSEATRPSGNTIYF
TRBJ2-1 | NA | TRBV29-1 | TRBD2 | TGCAGCGTTGTGGGACTAGCGGAGAATGAGCAGTTCTTC | CSVVGLAENEQFF
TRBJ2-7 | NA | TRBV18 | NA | TGTGCCAGCTCACCGAGCTCCTACGAGCAGTACTTC | CASSPSSYEQYF
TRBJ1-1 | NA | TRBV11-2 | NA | TGTGCCAGCAGCCCCCCCGGGGGACTGAACACTGAAGCTTTCTTT | CASSPPGGLNTEAFF
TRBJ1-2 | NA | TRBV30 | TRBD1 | TGTGCCTGGGCCCCAGGGACAGGGTACGGCTACACCTTC | CAWAPGTGYGYTF
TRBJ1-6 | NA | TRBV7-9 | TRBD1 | TGTGCCAGCAGCTTGACAGGGGAATCACCCCTCCACTTT | CASSLTGESPLHF
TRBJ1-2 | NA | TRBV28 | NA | TGTGCCAGCAGGCCGACAGCAGACTATGGCTACACCTTC | CASRPTADYGYTF
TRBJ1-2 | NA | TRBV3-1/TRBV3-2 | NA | TGTGCCAGCAGCCCCCGTGGCGGGGGCGATGGCTATGGCTACACCTTC | CASSPRGGGDGYGYTF
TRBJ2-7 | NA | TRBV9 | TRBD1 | TGTGCCAGCAGCGGGGGGACAGCAACCTACGAGCAGTACTTC | CASSGGTATYEQYF
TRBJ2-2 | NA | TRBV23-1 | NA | TGCGCCAGCAGTCAACCGGACAGGAACACCGGGGAGCTGTTTTTT | CASSQPDRNTGELFF
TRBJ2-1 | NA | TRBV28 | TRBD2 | TGTGCCTGGGCTAGCGGGTCCTACAATGAGCAGTTCTTC | CAWASGSYNEQFF
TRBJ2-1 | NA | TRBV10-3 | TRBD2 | TGTGCCATCAGTGAGCCGACTAGCGGGAGGGCCTGGAATGGGGAGCAGTTCTTC | CAISEPTSGRAWNGEQFF
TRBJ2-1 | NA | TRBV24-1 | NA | TGTGCCACCAGCGGGACTAGCAGGGGGCGAGGGTACAATGAGCAGTTCTTC | CATSGTSRGRGYNEQFF
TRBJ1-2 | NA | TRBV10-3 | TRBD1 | TGTGCCATCAGTCCAGGGGGGCACTATGGCTACACCTTC | CAISPGGHYGYTF
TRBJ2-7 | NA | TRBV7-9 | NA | TGTGCCAGCAGCAAAACAGGTTCCTACGAGCAGTACTTC | CASSKTGSYEQYF
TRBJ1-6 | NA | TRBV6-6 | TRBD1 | TGTGCCAGCAGTTACCCACAGGGGGCAGAGAATTCACCCCTCCACTTT | CASSYPQGAENSPLHF
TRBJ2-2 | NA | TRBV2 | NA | TGTGCCAGCAGTGGTCGGGGGTACACCGGGGAGCTGTTTTTT | CASSGRGYTGELFF
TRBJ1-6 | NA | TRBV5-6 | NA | TGTGCCAGCAGCCTGTGGCGGAGCTCCTATAATTCACCCCTCCACTTT | CASSLWRSSYNSPLHF
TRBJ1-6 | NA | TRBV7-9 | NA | TGTGCCAGCAGCTTAATCTTCGGGGGGTCACCCCTCCACTTT | CASSLIFGGSPLHF
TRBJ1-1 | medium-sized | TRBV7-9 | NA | TGTGCCAGCACCTGGGGGCCTGAAGCTTTCTTT | CASTWGPEAFF
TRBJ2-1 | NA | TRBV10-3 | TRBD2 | TGTGCCATCAGACTTAGCGGGAGCCGCAGAGGGAATGAGCAGTTCTTC | CAIRLSGSRRGNEQFF
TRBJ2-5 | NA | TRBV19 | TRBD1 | TGTGCCAGTAGACTTGCCGGGACAGCGGAACAAGAGACCCAGTACTTC | CASRLAGTAEQETQYF
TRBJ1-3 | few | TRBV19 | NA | TGTGCCACGGGGAAGACGGATGGGAACACCATATATTTT | CATGKTDGNTIYF
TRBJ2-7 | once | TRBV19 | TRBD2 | TGTGCCAGTAGTATGGGACTAGCGGGGGCCTACGAGCAGTACTTC | CASSMGLAGAYEQYF
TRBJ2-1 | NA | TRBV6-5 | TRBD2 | TGTGCCAGCACCCACACTAGCGGGGGGGTGGGTGAGCAGTTCTTC | CASTHTSGGVGEQFF
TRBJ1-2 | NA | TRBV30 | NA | TGTGCCTGGACCCCCTGGAGGTACTATGGCTACACCTTC | CAWTPWRYYGYTF
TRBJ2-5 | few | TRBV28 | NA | TGTGCCAGCAGTTATCGTCCGGGGGAGACCCAGTACTTC | CASSYRPGETQYF
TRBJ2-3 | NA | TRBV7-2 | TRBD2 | TGTGCCAGCAGCCCGGGAGGGGATACGCAGTATTTT | CASSPGGDTQYF
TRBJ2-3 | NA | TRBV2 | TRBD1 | TGTGCCAGCAGTGGGCCCGGACAGGGGGCGGAAGATACGCAGTATTTT | CASSGPGQGAEDTQYF
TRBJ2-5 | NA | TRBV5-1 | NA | TGCGCCAGCAGCTTTGGCAGCGGAGTCCAAGAGACCCAGTACTTC | CASSFGSGVQETQYF
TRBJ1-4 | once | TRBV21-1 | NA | TGTGCCAGCAGCAAACGGTGGGCCAACCGTTGGGAAAAACTGTTTTTT | CASSKRWANRWEKLFF
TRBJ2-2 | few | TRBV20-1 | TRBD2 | TGCAGTGCTAGTTCGAGCGGGGGAGCCGGGGAGCTGTTTTTT | CSASSSGGAGELFF
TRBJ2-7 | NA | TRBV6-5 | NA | TGTGCCAGCAGCCCCCGTTTGGACTCATACGAGCAGTACTTC | CASSPRLDSYEQYF
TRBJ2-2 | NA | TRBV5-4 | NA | TGTGCCAGCAGCTTGGGGGGGCAGGCGAACACCGGGGAGCTGTTTTTT | CASSLGGQANTGELFF
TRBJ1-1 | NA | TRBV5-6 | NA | TGTGCCAGCAGCCCGAGCCCCGCGTGGGGCCAGGGTGAAGCTTTCTTT | CASSPSPAWGQGEAFF
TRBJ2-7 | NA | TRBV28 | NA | TGTGCCAGCGGGGGGAACTACGAGCAGTACTTC | CASGGNYEQYF